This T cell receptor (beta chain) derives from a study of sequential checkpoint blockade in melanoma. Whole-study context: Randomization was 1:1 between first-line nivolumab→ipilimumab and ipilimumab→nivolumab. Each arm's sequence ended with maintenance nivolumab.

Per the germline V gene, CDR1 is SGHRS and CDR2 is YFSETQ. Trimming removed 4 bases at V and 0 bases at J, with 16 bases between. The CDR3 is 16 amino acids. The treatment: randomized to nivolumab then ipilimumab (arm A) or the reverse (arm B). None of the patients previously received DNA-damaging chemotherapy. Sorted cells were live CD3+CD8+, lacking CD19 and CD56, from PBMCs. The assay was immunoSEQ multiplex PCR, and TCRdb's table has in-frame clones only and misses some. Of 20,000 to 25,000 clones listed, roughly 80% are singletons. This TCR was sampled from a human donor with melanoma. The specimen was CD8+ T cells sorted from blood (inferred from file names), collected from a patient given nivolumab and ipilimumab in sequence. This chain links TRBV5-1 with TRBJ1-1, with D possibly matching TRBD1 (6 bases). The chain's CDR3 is CASSEDRLLLNTEAFF. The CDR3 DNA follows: TGCGCCAGCAGCGAAGACAGGCTACTCTTGAACACTGAAGCTTTCTTT.